These 21 T cell receptor beta chains share one sample of origin, sequenced in a study of T cells in Graves' hyperthyroidism and ophthalmopathy. Amplification of TCR beta CDR3 regions was performed using RNA transcripts as template. During a first-round RT-PCR of the TCR CDR3, the HTBI primer set was used. TCRdb called the multiplex PCR reads again in MiXCR, with one record for every CDR3 protein. Of some 570,000 distinct CDR3 sequences in the sample, 17% were seen once. Material: blood. These receptors were obtained from a woman under 30 with Graves' ophthalmopathy.

The chain has TRBV10-3 and TRBJ2-6; D is possibly TRBD1 (6 bases). Trimming took 5 bases from V and 0 from J, leaving 14 bases between them. Germline V gene sequence: CDR1 ENHRY, CDR2 SYGVKD. The CDR3 has 17 amino acids. This CDR3 is CAISHDRTTSGANVLTF. DNA for the CDR3: TGTGCCATCAGTCACGACAGGACGACCTCTGGGGCCAACGTCCTGACTTTC.

V gene TRBV6-1 combines with J gene TRBJ1-1, with D maybe TRBD1 (5 bases). Trimming shortened V by 6 bases and J by 7 bases, and 9 bases separated the two germline ends. This CDR3 has 11 amino acids. Germline values: CDR1 MNHNS, CDR2 SASEGT. CDR3 coding DNA: TGTGCCAGCAGGACCCAGGGTGAAGCTTTCTTT. Translated: CASRTQGEAFF.

The V gene is TRBV27, the J gene TRBJ2-7, with 8 bases fitting TRBD1. After removal of 4 bases from V and 4 bases from J, the junction contained 3 bases not matched to a gene. The CDR3 length is 13 residues. Germline V gene sequence: CDR1 MNHEY, CDR2 SMNVEV (reference sequence). CDR3 nucleotides: TGTGCCAGCAGTTACTACAGGGGGTACGAGCAGTACTTC. It translates to CASSYYRGYEQYF.

The chain uses TRBV12-3 or TRBV12-4 and TRBJ1-6; 8 bases are shared with TRBD1. This CDR3 has 14 residues. Trimming at V came to 2 bases and at J to 8 bases, leaving 2 bases not matched to a gene. This chain's CDR3 is CASSLKDRDSPLHF. The CDR3 coding sequence is TGTGCCAGCAGTTTAAAGGACAGGGATTCACCCCTCCACTTT.

The chain carries TRBV7-3 and TRBJ2-2; no reliable D call. The germline V gene encodes CDR1 SGHTA and CDR2 FQGTGA. The CDR3 totals 15 residues. V shed 0 bases and J shed 3 bases, with 8 bases lying between them. CDR3 in DNA: TGTGCCAGCAGCTTAACAAACTCAGACACCGGGGAGCTGTTTTTT. Translated, it gives CASSLTNSDTGELFF.

This clonotype was seen once. This chain uses TRBV6-2 or TRBV6-3 with TRBJ2-1; 7 positions agree with TRBD2. The J call may be wrong; the DNA end is better matched by TRBJ2-7. The CDR3 consists of 13 residues. Germline CDR1 and CDR2: MNHEY and SVGEGT. CDR3 coding DNA: TGTGCCAGCCAGGCGGGAGCCTACAATGAGCAGTACTTC. Its protein is CASQAGAYNEQYF.

The V and J genes are TRBV25-1 and TRBJ2-7, with 8 bases lining up with TRBD2. The CDR3 is 15 amino acids. The germline gives CDR1 MGHDK, CDR2 SYGVNS. The V segment lost 4 bases and the J segment 4 bases; nucleotides outside the gene matches: 9. CDR3 DNA sequence: TGTGCCAGCAGTGCGACTAGCGCAGAAGGTTACGAGCAGTACTTC. Its translation: CASSATSAEGYEQYF.

The chain recombines TRBV5-4 with TRBJ2-1; D is unresolved. Germline lookup yields CDR1 SGHNT and CDR2 YYREEE (reference sequence). Trimming left V 0 bases short and J 7 bases short, with 8 bases between. The CDR3 is 13 amino acids. CDR3 nucleotides: TGTGCCAGCAGCTTGGCCGAAGCGAATGAGCAGTTCTTC. Residues: CASSLAEANEQFF.

This clonotype has ten or more counts. The V and J genes are TRBV11-2 and TRBJ1-2; D is unclear. CDR3 length equals 13 residues. Trimming stripped 1 base from V and 7 bases from J, with 10 bases between. Germline V gives CDR1 SGHAT, CDR2 FQNNGV. This CDR3 reads CASSLASAGGYTF. CDR3 bases: TGTGCCAGCAGCTTAGCGTCAGCCGGTGGCTACACCTTC.

The chain links TRBV19 to TRBJ1-2; D not certain. The CDR3 loop spans 13 amino acids. Germline V gene lookup returns CDR1 LNHDA and CDR2 SQIVND (reference sequence). V lost 3 bases and J lost 2, with 7 bases in between. This CDR3 reads CASSMAENYGYTF. In DNA form, the CDR3 reads TGTGCCAGTAGTATGGCAGAGAACTATGGCTACACCTTC.

This clonotype was counted ten times or more. The V call is TRBV5-1, the J call TRBJ1-1, with 9 bases lining up with TRBD1. Germline V CDR1 and CDR2: SGHRS, YFSETQ. With 0 bases clipped from V and 3 bases from J, the junction kept 3 bases outside the gene matches. CDR3 size: 15 residues. DNA of the CDR3: TGCGCCAGCAGCTTGGTTGGACAGGGGTACACTGAAGCTTTCTTT. It encodes CASSLVGQGYTEAFF.

V gene TRBV6-1 combines with J gene TRBJ1-4; possibly TRBD1 for D (6 bases). Germline V gives CDR1 MNHNS, CDR2 SASEGT. The CDR3 has 13 amino acids. The germline V and J ends were trimmed by 10 bases and 7 bases, with 16 bases remaining between them. The CDR3 nucleotides read TGTGCCACCTCCAGGACAGTTAGTGAAAAACTGTTTTTT. It specifies CATSRTVSEKLFF.

Concerning this clonotype itself: A much larger clone lies one base from this, so it may be a read error. The gene calls are TRBV20-1 and TRBJ2-7; D call uncertain. The CDR3 loop spans 10 amino acids. The germline CDR1 and CDR2 sequences are DFQATT and SNEGSKA (reference sequence). Trimming stripped 5 bases from V and 6 bases from J, with 8 bases between. CDR3 residues: CSAGGPEQYF. The CDR3 region has the DNA TGCAGTGCTGGTGGTCCCGAGCAGTACTTC.

The chain uses TRBV5-1 and TRBJ1-1, with 8 bases matching TRBD1. J gave up 4 bases and V 0 bases, and 8 bases lay outside the gene matches. Looked up from germline, CDR1 is SGHRS and CDR2 is YFSETQ. The length of the CDR3 is 16 residues. CDR3 bases: TGCGCCAGCAGCTTGGCTGGACAGGGAGGCGGCACTGAAGCTTTCTTT. This encodes CASSLAGQGGGTEAFF.

A note on this clonotype: This may come from a read error, since a much larger clone is one base off. The V and J genes are TRBV5-6 and TRBJ1-1, with D uncertain. The germline gives CDR1 SGHDT, CDR2 YYEEEE. The CDR3 is made up of 12 amino acids. CDR3 sequence: CASSRTRTEASF. Written as DNA, the CDR3 is TGTGCCAGCAGCCGGACCCGGACTGAAGCTTCCTTT.

This sequence joins TRBV11-3 and TRBJ2-1; 8 nucleotides align to TRBD2. CDR3 length: 17 residues. Germline V lookup: CDR1 SGHNT, CDR2 YENEEA. The trim removed 2 bases at V and 7 bases at J, leaving 13 bases unmatched. The CDR3 DNA reads as TGTGCCAGCAGCTTATTGGGGAGCGGGAGCCCCACGAATGAGCAGTTCTTC. Amino acids: CASSLLGSGSPTNEQFF.

This clonotype was seen many times. V usage is TRBV7-3 and J usage is TRBJ1-2; weak D call: TRBD1 (6 bases). This CDR3 is built from 15 residues. Trimming removed 3 bases from V and 8 bases from J, with 19 bases in between. Germline CDR1 is SGHTA and CDR2 is FQGTGA. CDR3 sequence reads: CASSFTGGQGGGYTF. CDR3 DNA sequence: TGTGCCAGCAGCTTCACGGGGGGACAAGGAGGGGGCTACACCTTC.

This chain joins TRBV12-3 or TRBV12-4 and TRBJ2-1; 9 positions match TRBD1. Trimming at V came to 5 bases and at J to 8 bases, leaving 7 bases not matched to a gene. The CDR3 totals 14 residues. CDR3 sequence: CASSPWDRAHEQFF. CDR3 in DNA: TGTGCCAGCAGTCCCTGGGACAGGGCCCATGAGCAGTTCTTC.

This clonotype was picked up many times. This rearrangement joins TRBV10-3 to TRBJ1-1; possible D gene TRBD1, 6 bases. The CDR3 runs to 11 residues. Germline-derived CDR1 and CDR2 are ENHRY and SYGVKD. V lost 8 bases and J 3 bases, leaving 7 bases between the germline ends. The CDR3 region is CAIRQDTEAFF. The CDR3 nucleotides read TGTGCCATCCGACAGGACACTGAAGCTTTCTTT.

This clonotype was found many times. V is TRBV13 and J is TRBJ2-1; TRBD2 agrees at 11 bases. The CDR3 is made up of 17 amino acids. The ends lost 1 base at V and 7 bases at J; junction bases unmatched: 9. Germline V lookup: CDR1 PRHDT, CDR2 FYEKMQ (reference sequence). The CDR3 DNA follows: TGTGCCAGCAGCTTAGTTCCACTAGCGGGAGTTAGTAATGAGCAGTTCTTC. It is translated as CASSLVPLAGVSNEQFF.

The chain is built from TRBV24-1 and TRBJ2-1, with 7 positions matching TRBD1. The junction had 10 bases not matched to a gene; V was cut back by 8 bases and J by 4 bases. Germline V CDR1 and CDR2: KGHDR, SFDVKD. The CDR3 length is 15 residues. The CDR3: CATKGDSFKYNEQFF. The CDR3, as DNA: TGTGCCACCAAGGGGGACAGCTTTAAATACAATGAGCAGTTCTTC.